A single sample gave rise to the 9 T cell receptor beta chains below, sequenced in a study of T-cell memory formation after mild COVID-19. TCRdb passed the 5' RACE reads through MiXCR, listing each CDR3 protein once. The table lists approximately 150,000 distinct CDR3 sequences, about 5.7% of them singletons. Sequences were obtained from PBMCs or a T cell subset sorted from them (not recorded which). These receptor sequences come from an adult woman who had mild COVID-19 (a few samples of this study predate the infection). Cell type and time point are not known.

This chain joins TRBV3-1 and TRBJ2-2; 14 positions agree with TRBD2. The junction had 7 bases not matched to a gene; V was cut back by 4 bases and J by 6 bases. Germline CDR1 and CDR2: LGHDT and YNNKEL (reference sequence). The CDR3 runs to 17 residues. Written as DNA, the CDR3 is TGTGCCAGCAGCCCGACGGGGACTAGCGGGAGTGCCGGGGAGCTGTTTTTT. It translates to CASSPTGTSGSAGELFF.

This clonotype was observed many times. The gene calls are TRBV5-1 and TRBJ2-1; D is perhaps TRBD1 (6 bases). The CDR3 loop spans 13 amino acids. The germline V and J ends were trimmed by 3 bases and 10 bases, with 14 bases remaining between them. CDR1 is SGHRS and CDR2 is YFSETQ in the germline V gene. The CDR3 DNA sequence: TGCGCCAGCAGCTACCGACAAGGGACAGAGCAGTTCTTC. Protein sequence: CASSYRQGTEQFF.

The V gene is TRBV10-3, the J gene TRBJ2-2, with a possible D match to TRBD1 (6 bases). Trimming cost V 1 base and J 2 bases, with 11 bases left between them. Germline V gene sequence: CDR1 ENHRY, CDR2 SYGVKD. The CDR3 contains 16 residues. The CDR3 bases are TGTGCCATCAGTGAGTACGGACAGACCAACACCGGGGAGCTGTTTTTT. Encoded protein: CAISEYGQTNTGELFF.

This clonotype was observed a handful of times. This chain uses TRBV6-2 or TRBV6-3 with TRBJ1-1; D call uncertain. Germline assignment: CDR1 MNHEY and CDR2 SVGEGT. The CDR3 covers 16 residues. V was shortened by 4 bases and J by 0 bases, with 15 bases between the two germline ends. The CDR3, as DNA: TGTGCCAGCAGTTCCCCGGGCAGCGCTATGAACACTGAAGCTTTCTTT. Translation: CASSSPGSAMNTEAFF.

To note about this clonotype: Germline is not matched at one junction end, which may reflect a read error. The chain employs TRBV12-3 or TRBV12-4 and TRBJ2-7; 9 bases fit TRBD2. The CDR3 sequence is 15 residues long. CDR3 in DNA: TGTGCCAACAGTTTAAGGCGGGAGGGTAGGTACGAGCAGTACTTC. It specifies CANSLRREGRYEQYF.

In its sample, this clonotype was seen many times. The rearrangement joins TRBV6-5 to TRBJ2-1; possibly TRBD1 for D (6 bases). CDR1 and CDR2 (germline): MNHEY, SVGAGI. The length of the CDR3 is 15 residues. V lost 2 bases to trimming and J lost 4 bases, with 12 bases between them. CDR3 nucleotide sequence: TGTGCCAGCAGTTACGAAGGACAGCAATACAATGAGCAGTTCTTC. As protein: CASSYEGQQYNEQFF.

This chain joins TRBV6-5 and TRBJ2-3; TRBD2 aligns across 9 bases. CDR1 is MNHEY, CDR2 SVGAGI, per germline. There are 15 residues in the CDR3. With 2 bases clipped from V and 5 bases from J, the junction kept 5 bases outside the gene matches. DNA for the CDR3: TGTGCCAGCAGTTACGGGACTAGCAGGGTAGATACGCAGTATTTT. Protein sequence: CASSYGTSRVDTQYF.

The sample holds a few counts of this clonotype. V is TRBV5-4 and J is TRBJ2-2; no definite D call. This CDR3 has 15 amino acids. V lost 0 bases and J lost 4, with 10 bases in between. From germline, CDR1 is SGHNT and CDR2 YYREEE (reference sequence). The DNA of the CDR3 is TGTGCCAGCAGCTTGGACAGTAAGCTCACCGGGGAGCTGTTTTTT. Translated: CASSLDSKLTGELFF.

This clonotype occurred many times. The chain links TRBV20-1 to TRBJ2-5; no firm D call. Germline assignment: CDR1 DFQATT and CDR2 SNEGSKA (reference sequence). V was cut by 5 bases and J by 5 bases, with 9 bases left in between. The CDR3 loop spans 11 amino acids. CDR3 sequence (DNA): TGCAGTGCTTCCGACCGGGAGACCCAGTACTTC. Translated, it gives CSASDRETQYF.